The rows below give T cell receptor beta chains drawn from one sample of a study of blood T cell repertoires in COVID-19. Here immunoSEQ multiplex PCR was the method, and the copy in TCRdb shows in-frame clones only, minus some. This sample has nearly 350,000 clones, with 65% to 85% found just once. Sequencing was carried out using peripheral blood. Receptors were obtained from a young man with active or convalescent COVID-19. Both conserved end residues are part of each CDR3. D genes are given only for firm matches. The size field is filled for only some rows; it gives once, few, many or a size class.

>TRBD1|TRBJ2-7|TRBV27|-
TGTGCCAGCAGCTCATCTGGGACAGGGGGTGGGAAATTCTACGAGCAGTACTTC
CASSSSGTGGGKFYEQYF
>TRBD1|TRBJ1-2|TRBV3-1/TRBV3-2|-
TGTGCCAGCAGGACCGGGACAGGGGGACCTCCTTATGGCTACACCTTC
CASRTGTGGPPYGYTF
>-|TRBJ2-7|TRBV10-3|once
TGTGCCATCAGTGAGTCGGAGGTTCTGAACTACGAGCAGTACTTC
CAISESEVLNYEQYF
>-|TRBJ2-3|TRBV2|-
TGTGCCAGCAGCAGGGACAAACGCACAGATACGCAGTATTTT
CASSRDKRTDTQYF
>-|TRBJ1-2|TRBV7-2|-
TGTGCCAGCAGCTTAGGGGCTGATGGCTACACCTTC
CASSLGADGYTF
>-|TRBJ1-2|TRBV24-1|many
TGTGCCACCAGTGACACGACAGAGACCGATGGCTACACCTTC
CATSDTTETDGYTF
>TRBD2|TRBJ2-3|TRBV7-3|-
TGTGCCAGCAGCTTAAACGTAGCGGGGGGCCCAGATACGCAGTATTTT
CASSLNVAGGPDTQYF
>TRBD2|TRBJ2-3|TRBV29-1|-
TGCAGCGTTCGACTAGCGACAAGAGATACGCAGTATTTT
CSVRLATRDTQYF
>-|TRBJ2-7|TRBV12-5|-
TGTGCTAGTGGTTCCCTGACAGAACAGTACTTC
CASGSLTEQYF
>-|TRBJ2-5|TRBV4-2|-
TGTGCCAGCAGCCCTGGGGGCGGTCCCCAAGAGACCCAGTACTTC
CASSPGGGPQETQYF
>-|TRBJ1-5|TRBV6-1|-
TGTGCCAGCAGTGAATCGGGGGGCCCTCAGCCCCAGCATTTT
CASSESGGPQPQHF